This record looks at one TCR beta chain sequence and its context. The data were taken from a study of blood T cell repertoires in COVID-19. The repertoire was sequenced with immunoSEQ multiplex PCR; TCRdb's copy has only in-frame clones and lacks some. The top ten hold under 6% of the sample, which has around 300,000 clones, approximately 89% seen once. Germline V gene data show CDR1 as MNHEY and CDR2 as SMNVEV (reference sequence). The J segment lost 2 bases and the V segment lost 5 bases, leaving 3 bases of the junction unmatched. This CDR3 has 14 amino acids. Input material: PBMCs or T cells enriched from blood (not recorded which). V gene TRBV27 combines with J gene TRBJ1-3; 7 bases match TRBD1. This sequence originates from a man younger than 45 who had recovered from COVID-19. The CDR3 sequence: CASSLQGAGNTIYF. CDR3 coding DNA: TGTGCCAGCAGTCTGCAGGGGGCTGGAAACACCATATATTTT.